A selection of T cell receptor beta chains follows, all from one sample in a study of T cells in Graves' hyperthyroidism and ophthalmopathy. TCRdb recomputed calls from the multiplex PCR reads with MiXCR, one row per CDR3 protein. Of a few hundred thousand distinct CDR3 sequences in the sample, 25% were seen once. Input material: blood. These receptors came from a man aged 45-65 years with Graves' hyperthyroidism. Each CDR3 is given with its conserved first and last residue. The D gene is left open where the match is weak. The size of a clone is reported for some rows only, either as once, few or many, or as a class for expanded clones.

CDR3 protein: CASSLRDRVGEQYF
CDR3 DNA: TGTGCCAGCAGCTTACGGGACAGGGTAGGCGAGCAGTACTTC
clone size: NA
D gene: TRBD1
J gene: TRBJ2-7
V gene: TRBV7-2

CDR3 protein: CASSQPEFGVYEQYF
CDR3 DNA: TGTGCCAGCAGTCAACCGGAATTCGGGGTGTACGAGCAGTACTTC
clone size: NA
D gene: NA
J gene: TRBJ2-7
V gene: TRBV6-1

CDR3 protein: CASSQTLAASTDTQYF
CDR3 DNA: TGTGCCAGCAGCCAGACACTAGCAGCTAGCACAGATACGCAGTATTTT
clone size: many
D gene: NA
J gene: TRBJ2-3
V gene: TRBV3-1

CDR3 protein: CASSQGGYYEQYF
CDR3 DNA: TGTGCCAGCAGCCAAGGGGGATACTACGAGCAGTACTTC
clone size: NA
D gene: NA
J gene: TRBJ2-7
V gene: TRBV14

CDR3 protein: CASSERTGGTYRGYTF
CDR3 DNA: TGTGCCAGCTCAGAGCGGACAGGGGGAACCTATCGCGGCTACACCTTC
clone size: few
D gene: TRBD1
J gene: TRBJ1-2
V gene: TRBV18

CDR3 protein: CASSKRQGTNEQYF
CDR3 DNA: TGTGCCAGCAGCAAACGACAGGGTACAAACGAGCAGTACTTC
clone size: NA
D gene: TRBD1
J gene: TRBJ2-7
V gene: TRBV7-9

CDR3 protein: CSASPAGAMNTEAFF
CDR3 DNA: TGCAGTGCTAGTCCCGCGGGAGCAATGAACACTGAAGCTTTCTTT
clone size: few
D gene: NA
J gene: TRBJ1-1
V gene: TRBV20-1

CDR3 protein: CSARPGPAQTYEQYF
CDR3 DNA: TGCAGTGCTAGACCCGGACCAGCACAAACCTACGAGCAGTACTTC
clone size: NA
D gene: NA
J gene: TRBJ2-7
V gene: TRBV20-1

CDR3 protein: CSATGQLGYNEQFF
CDR3 DNA: TGCAGTGCAACGGGTCAACTAGGGTACAATGAGCAGTTCTTC
clone size: NA
D gene: NA
J gene: TRBJ2-1
V gene: TRBV20-1

CDR3 protein: CASSGGQSTNEKLFF
CDR3 DNA: TGTGCCAGCAGCGGGGGACAGTCAACTAATGAAAAACTGTTTTTT
clone size: NA
D gene: TRBD1
J gene: TRBJ1-4
V gene: TRBV7-9

CDR3 protein: CASSYSWRPETQYF
CDR3 DNA: TGTGCCAGCAGTTACTCATGGAGACCAGAGACCCAGTACTTC
clone size: NA
D gene: NA
J gene: TRBJ2-5
V gene: TRBV6-5

CDR3 protein: CAISESTLGKGYTF
CDR3 DNA: TGTGCCATCAGTGAGTCGACCCTAGGAAAGGGCTACACCTTC
clone size: NA
D gene: NA
J gene: TRBJ1-2
V gene: TRBV10-3

CDR3 protein: CSARRGFSYNEQFF
CDR3 DNA: TGCAGTGCTAGACGGGGGTTCTCCTACAATGAGCAGTTCTTC
clone size: few
D gene: NA
J gene: TRBJ2-1
V gene: TRBV20-1

CDR3 protein: CSARETLAGGGEQFF
CDR3 DNA: TGCAGTGCTAGAGAGACACTAGCGGGAGGTGGTGAGCAGTTCTTC
clone size: many
D gene: TRBD2
J gene: TRBJ2-1
V gene: TRBV20-1

CDR3 protein: CASSAGPGYEQYF
CDR3 DNA: TGTGCCAGTAGTGCGGGGCCGGGCTACGAGCAGTACTTC
clone size: NA
D gene: NA
J gene: TRBJ2-7
V gene: TRBV19

CDR3 protein: CASSAPIGENTEAFF
CDR3 DNA: TGTGCCAGCAGTGCCCCGATTGGTGAGAACACTGAAGCTTTCTTT
clone size: many
D gene: NA
J gene: TRBJ1-1
V gene: TRBV12-3/TRBV12-4

CDR3 protein: CASSPRSEEQYF
CDR3 DNA: TGTGCCAGCAGCCCGCGGTCAGAGGAGCAGTACTTC
clone size: NA
D gene: NA
J gene: TRBJ2-7
V gene: TRBV11-3

CDR3 protein: CASSQGQSGKLFF
CDR3 DNA: TGTGCCAGCAGCCAAGGACAGTCCGGAAAACTGTTTTTT
clone size: NA
D gene: NA
J gene: TRBJ1-4
V gene: TRBV7-9

CDR3 protein: CASSLGTGLNF
CDR3 DNA: TGTGCCAGCAGTTTGGGGACAGGGTTGAACTTC
clone size: NA
D gene: TRBD1
J gene: TRBJ2-5
V gene: TRBV28

CDR3 protein: CASSSWSGRDEQFF
CDR3 DNA: TGTGCCAGCAGTTCCTGGAGCGGGAGAGATGAGCAGTTCTTC
clone size: many
D gene: TRBD2
J gene: TRBJ2-1
V gene: TRBV6-2/TRBV6-3

CDR3 protein: CAISGFPEETQYF
CDR3 DNA: TGTGCCATCAGTGGATTTCCCGAAGAGACCCAGTACTTC
clone size: NA
D gene: NA
J gene: TRBJ2-5
V gene: TRBV10-3

CDR3 protein: CASSQQTSGTGNTDTQYF
CDR3 DNA: TGCGCCAGCAGCCAACAGACATCCGGGACAGGAAACACAGATACGCAGTATTTT
clone size: NA
D gene: TRBD1
J gene: TRBJ2-3
V gene: TRBV4-1

CDR3 protein: CASSARDSPYEQYF
CDR3 DNA: TGTGCCAGCAGCGCACGGGACAGCCCCTACGAGCAGTACTTC
clone size: NA
D gene: TRBD1
J gene: TRBJ2-7
V gene: TRBV13

CDR3 protein: CASSVTGGRNEQFF
CDR3 DNA: TGTGCCAGCAGCGTGACAGGGGGCCGCAATGAGCAGTTCTTC
clone size: NA
D gene: TRBD1
J gene: TRBJ2-1
V gene: TRBV7-9

CDR3 protein: CASSLYQGNGYTF
CDR3 DNA: TGTGCCAGCAGCCTATACCAGGGGAATGGCTACACCTTC
clone size: NA
D gene: NA
J gene: TRBJ1-2
V gene: TRBV27

CDR3 protein: CASSEERGYEQYF
CDR3 DNA: TGTGCCAGCAGTGAGGAGCGGGGCTACGAGCAGTACTTC
clone size: few
D gene: TRBD2
J gene: TRBJ2-7
V gene: TRBV28

CDR3 protein: CASSFKLDGAYEQYF
CDR3 DNA: TGTGCCAGCAGCTTTAAACTTGATGGGGCCTACGAGCAGTACTTC
clone size: NA
D gene: NA
J gene: TRBJ2-7
V gene: TRBV5-4

CDR3 protein: CASRPGQSNQPQHF
CDR3 DNA: TGTGCCAGCAGACCTGGACAGAGCAATCAGCCCCAGCATTTT
clone size: many
D gene: NA
J gene: TRBJ1-5
V gene: TRBV27

CDR3 protein: CASSIGSRGYEQYF
CDR3 DNA: TGTGCCAGCAGTATCGGGAGTCGTGGCTACGAGCAGTACTTC
clone size: few
D gene: NA
J gene: TRBJ2-7
V gene: TRBV11-2

CDR3 protein: CASSHLSKGLPYEQYF
CDR3 DNA: TGTGCCAGCAGCCATCTTTCGAAGGGACTCCCCTACGAGCAGTACTTC
clone size: many
D gene: NA
J gene: TRBJ2-7
V gene: TRBV3-1

CDR3 protein: CASSPWTGYDTGELFF
CDR3 DNA: TGTGCCAGCAGTCCATGGACAGGGTACGACACCGGGGAGCTGTTTTTT
clone size: few
D gene: TRBD1
J gene: TRBJ2-2
V gene: TRBV12-3/TRBV12-4

CDR3 protein: CASVRADRGAHNEQFF
CDR3 DNA: TGTGCTAGTGTTCGAGCGGACAGGGGGGCCCACAATGAGCAGTTCTTC
clone size: few
D gene: TRBD1
J gene: TRBJ2-1
V gene: TRBV12-5

CDR3 protein: CASSLAYAPDTQYF
CDR3 DNA: TGTGCCAGCAGCTTAGCATATGCACCAGATACGCAGTATTTT
clone size: NA
D gene: NA
J gene: TRBJ2-3
V gene: TRBV7-2

CDR3 protein: CASSRDRVRDTEAFF
CDR3 DNA: TGTGCCAGCAGCAGGGACAGGGTGAGGGATACTGAAGCTTTCTTT
clone size: few
D gene: TRBD1
J gene: TRBJ1-1
V gene: TRBV7-3

CDR3 protein: CAISESGTSGRRAETQYF
CDR3 DNA: TGTGCCATCAGTGAGTCGGGGACTAGCGGGAGACGTGCAGAGACCCAGTACTTC
clone size: many
D gene: TRBD2
J gene: TRBJ2-5
V gene: TRBV10-3

CDR3 protein: CASSEGTSADTQYF
CDR3 DNA: TGCGCCAGCAGCGAAGGGACTAGCGCGGATACGCAGTATTTT
clone size: many
D gene: TRBD2
J gene: TRBJ2-3
V gene: TRBV5-1

CDR3 protein: CATSDPDNYEQYF
CDR3 DNA: TGTGCCACCAGTGACCCGGACAACTACGAGCAGTACTTC
clone size: few
D gene: NA
J gene: TRBJ2-7
V gene: TRBV24-1

CDR3 protein: CSASAGGPGETQYF
CDR3 DNA: TGCAGTGCTAGTGCGGGAGGGCCTGGAGAGACCCAGTACTTC
clone size: few
D gene: TRBD2
J gene: TRBJ2-5
V gene: TRBV20-1

CDR3 protein: CAWSPSSYNEQFF
CDR3 DNA: TGTGCCTGGAGTCCAAGCTCCTACAATGAGCAGTTCTTC
clone size: few
D gene: NA
J gene: TRBJ2-1
V gene: TRBV30

CDR3 protein: CASSLMRDSYNEQFF
CDR3 DNA: TGCGCCAGCAGCTTAATGAGGGACTCCTACAATGAGCAGTTCTTC
clone size: few
D gene: NA
J gene: TRBJ2-1
V gene: TRBV5-1

CDR3 protein: CVISEPDNQETQYF
CDR3 DNA: TGTGTCATCAGTGAGCCGGACAACCAAGAGACCCAGTACTTC
clone size: NA
D gene: NA
J gene: TRBJ2-5
V gene: TRBV10-3

CDR3 protein: CASSMKRDLSYNEQFF
CDR3 DNA: TGTGCCAGTAGTATGAAGCGGGACCTCTCCTACAATGAGCAGTTCTTC
clone size: NA
D gene: TRBD2
J gene: TRBJ2-1
V gene: TRBV19

CDR3 protein: CASSLGQFMNTEAFF
CDR3 DNA: TGTGCCAGCAGCTTAGGACAGTTCATGAACACTGAAGCTTTCTTT
clone size: few
D gene: NA
J gene: TRBJ1-1
V gene: TRBV11-3